A selection of T cell receptor beta chains follows, all from one sample in a study of T-cell reconstitution after alpha-beta-depleted transplantation in children. TCRdb passed the PCR reads through MiXCR, listing each CDR3 protein once. In the table there are hundreds of thousands of distinct CDR3 sequences, roughly 15% of which are singletons. The sample in question was PBMCs from the stem cell graft donor, obtained from the stem cell graft. The receptors were gathered from a human donor who donated a stem cell graft to a child with acute myeloid leukemia. Both conserved end residues are part of each CDR3. The D gene is left open where the match is weak. Size is stated for part of the rows, as once, few or many counts, or as a class when the clone is expanded.

V,size,J,D,DNA,CDR3
TRBV20-1,NA,TRBJ2-2,NA,TGCAGTGCTAGAGATCCCCAGGTTAACACCGGGGAGCTGTTTTTT,CSARDPQVNTGELFF
TRBV29-1,few,TRBJ1-1,NA,TGCAGCGTTCCTTCGGGACACACTGAAGCTTTCTTT,CSVPSGHTEAFF
TRBV11-1,NA,TRBJ2-1,TRBD2,TGTGCCAGCAGCTACAATAAGGTAGCGGGGGGCAGGAACAATGAGCAGTTCTTC,CASSYNKVAGGRNNEQFF
TRBV30,few,TRBJ1-5,NA,TGTGCCTGGGGACAGACCAATCAGCCCCAGCATTTT,CAWGQTNQPQHF
TRBV29-1,many,TRBJ2-3,TRBD2,TGCAGCGTTGTAGCCCAGCGGGGGCCCACAGATACGCAGTATTTT,CSVVAQRGPTDTQYF
TRBV7-2,NA,TRBJ1-1,NA,TGTGCCAGCAGCTTAGCGGGGGTTCCAGGGAACACTGAAGCTTTCTTT,CASSLAGVPGNTEAFF
TRBV20-1,few,TRBJ1-1,NA,TGCAGTGCCGGGGGGGCTGGCACTGAAGCTTTCTTT,CSAGGAGTEAFF
TRBV4-3,many,TRBJ1-1,TRBD1,TGCGCCAGCAGCCAGGACAGGGGTAGCGGCACTGAAGCTTTCTTT,CASSQDRGSGTEAFF
TRBV7-3,NA,TRBJ1-2,NA,TGTGCCAGCAGCTTAACCCCGGGGGACGGCTACACCTTC,CASSLTPGDGYTF
TRBV10-2,few,TRBJ2-1,TRBD2,TGCGCCAGCACCGCTAGCGGGGGGGCGCGCTCCTACAATGAGCAGTTCTTC,CASTASGGARSYNEQFF
TRBV7-2,NA,TRBJ2-3,TRBD1,TGTGCCAGCAGCCCCCGGACAGGCCGCACAGATACGCAGTATTTT,CASSPRTGRTDTQYF
TRBV20-1,NA,TRBJ1-2,NA,TGCAGTGCTAGAGACATTTTAACCTATGGCTACACCTTC,CSARDILTYGYTF
TRBV7-7,few,TRBJ2-3,TRBD2,TGTGCCAGCAGCTTAAACGGGGGGACAGATACGCAGTATTTT,CASSLNGGTDTQYF
TRBV10-3,many,TRBJ2-3,NA,TGTGCCATCAGTGAGGTGGACTCCCGCACAGATACGCAGTATTTT,CAISEVDSRTDTQYF
TRBV12-3/TRBV12-4,many,TRBJ1-6,NA,TGTGCCAGCAGCTTCGCCGAGTCACCCCTCCACTTT,CASSFAESPLHF
TRBV21-1,many,TRBJ2-1,NA,TGTGCCAGCAGCCCCCGGACAGGTTACTACAATGAGCAGTTCTTC,CASSPRTGYYNEQFF
TRBV5-1,NA,TRBJ1-1,NA,TGCGCCAGCAGCCCCACAGGTCTTCCTGAAGCTTTCTTT,CASSPTGLPEAFF
TRBV7-9,NA,TRBJ1-5,NA,TGTGCCAGCAGTCGCACCTCCGCTCAGCCCCAGCATTTT,CASSRTSAQPQHF
TRBV20-1,many,TRBJ2-5,NA,TGCAGTGCTAGACCCGCATTGGGGGGCCTTGAGACCCAGTACTTC,CSARPALGGLETQYF
TRBV20-1,many,TRBJ1-1,NA,TGCAGTGCTGGCGAGGGTGGGGAGCTTGATGAAGCTTTCTTT,CSAGEGGELDEAFF
TRBV6-5,NA,TRBJ1-1,NA,TGTGCCAGCAGTTACTTACAGGGCAAGGGCACTGAAGCTTTCTTT,CASSYLQGKGTEAFF
TRBV6-6,few,TRBJ1-1,NA,TGTGCCAGCAAGGAAGTGGGGAGTACTGAAGCTTTCTTT,CASKEVGSTEAFF
TRBV12-3/TRBV12-4,many,TRBJ2-2,NA,TGTGCCAGCAGCCCCACCTCAGGGGCCGGGGAGCTGTTTTTT,CASSPTSGAGELFF
TRBV11-2,NA,TRBJ1-1,NA,TGTGCCAGCACCCCGGCAGGGGCTTACTCAGAAGCTTTCTTT,CASTPAGAYSEAFF
TRBV7-2,many,TRBJ1-5,NA,TGTGCCAGCAGCTTAGGGGGAAATAGCAATCAGCCCCAGCATTTT,CASSLGGNSNQPQHF
TRBV7-8,NA,TRBJ1-1,NA,TGTGCCAGCAGCTTAGTCATGGGTTATTACACTGAAGCTTTCTTT,CASSLVMGYYTEAFF
TRBV7-2,NA,TRBJ1-2,NA,TGTGCCAGCAGCTCTGTTGGGGGTTCGGGTGGCTACACCTTC,CASSSVGGSGGYTF